This T cell receptor beta chain was documented in a study of blood T cell repertoires in COVID-19. Background on the study: The United States, Italy and Spain supplied acute and convalescent COVID-19 samples.

This table comes from immunoSEQ multiplex PCR, and its TCRdb copy is limited to in-frame clones, with some not included. The sample yields 120,000 or so clones, roughly nine tenths seen once. The length of the CDR3 is 12 residues. The ends were cut back, 3 bases at V and 4 bases at J, with 6 bases in the middle. The germline gives CDR1 LGHDT, CDR2 YNNKEL (reference sequence). Sequenced material: peripheral blood. This chain links TRBV3-1 (or the pseudogene TRBV3-2) with TRBJ2-5, with D possibly TRBD1 on 5 matching bases. This clonotype was sampled from a human donor in a cohort sampled during active COVID-19. The CDR3 DNA follows: TGTGCCAGCAGCCACCAGGGAGAGACCCAGTACTTC. Translated, it gives CASSHQGETQYF.